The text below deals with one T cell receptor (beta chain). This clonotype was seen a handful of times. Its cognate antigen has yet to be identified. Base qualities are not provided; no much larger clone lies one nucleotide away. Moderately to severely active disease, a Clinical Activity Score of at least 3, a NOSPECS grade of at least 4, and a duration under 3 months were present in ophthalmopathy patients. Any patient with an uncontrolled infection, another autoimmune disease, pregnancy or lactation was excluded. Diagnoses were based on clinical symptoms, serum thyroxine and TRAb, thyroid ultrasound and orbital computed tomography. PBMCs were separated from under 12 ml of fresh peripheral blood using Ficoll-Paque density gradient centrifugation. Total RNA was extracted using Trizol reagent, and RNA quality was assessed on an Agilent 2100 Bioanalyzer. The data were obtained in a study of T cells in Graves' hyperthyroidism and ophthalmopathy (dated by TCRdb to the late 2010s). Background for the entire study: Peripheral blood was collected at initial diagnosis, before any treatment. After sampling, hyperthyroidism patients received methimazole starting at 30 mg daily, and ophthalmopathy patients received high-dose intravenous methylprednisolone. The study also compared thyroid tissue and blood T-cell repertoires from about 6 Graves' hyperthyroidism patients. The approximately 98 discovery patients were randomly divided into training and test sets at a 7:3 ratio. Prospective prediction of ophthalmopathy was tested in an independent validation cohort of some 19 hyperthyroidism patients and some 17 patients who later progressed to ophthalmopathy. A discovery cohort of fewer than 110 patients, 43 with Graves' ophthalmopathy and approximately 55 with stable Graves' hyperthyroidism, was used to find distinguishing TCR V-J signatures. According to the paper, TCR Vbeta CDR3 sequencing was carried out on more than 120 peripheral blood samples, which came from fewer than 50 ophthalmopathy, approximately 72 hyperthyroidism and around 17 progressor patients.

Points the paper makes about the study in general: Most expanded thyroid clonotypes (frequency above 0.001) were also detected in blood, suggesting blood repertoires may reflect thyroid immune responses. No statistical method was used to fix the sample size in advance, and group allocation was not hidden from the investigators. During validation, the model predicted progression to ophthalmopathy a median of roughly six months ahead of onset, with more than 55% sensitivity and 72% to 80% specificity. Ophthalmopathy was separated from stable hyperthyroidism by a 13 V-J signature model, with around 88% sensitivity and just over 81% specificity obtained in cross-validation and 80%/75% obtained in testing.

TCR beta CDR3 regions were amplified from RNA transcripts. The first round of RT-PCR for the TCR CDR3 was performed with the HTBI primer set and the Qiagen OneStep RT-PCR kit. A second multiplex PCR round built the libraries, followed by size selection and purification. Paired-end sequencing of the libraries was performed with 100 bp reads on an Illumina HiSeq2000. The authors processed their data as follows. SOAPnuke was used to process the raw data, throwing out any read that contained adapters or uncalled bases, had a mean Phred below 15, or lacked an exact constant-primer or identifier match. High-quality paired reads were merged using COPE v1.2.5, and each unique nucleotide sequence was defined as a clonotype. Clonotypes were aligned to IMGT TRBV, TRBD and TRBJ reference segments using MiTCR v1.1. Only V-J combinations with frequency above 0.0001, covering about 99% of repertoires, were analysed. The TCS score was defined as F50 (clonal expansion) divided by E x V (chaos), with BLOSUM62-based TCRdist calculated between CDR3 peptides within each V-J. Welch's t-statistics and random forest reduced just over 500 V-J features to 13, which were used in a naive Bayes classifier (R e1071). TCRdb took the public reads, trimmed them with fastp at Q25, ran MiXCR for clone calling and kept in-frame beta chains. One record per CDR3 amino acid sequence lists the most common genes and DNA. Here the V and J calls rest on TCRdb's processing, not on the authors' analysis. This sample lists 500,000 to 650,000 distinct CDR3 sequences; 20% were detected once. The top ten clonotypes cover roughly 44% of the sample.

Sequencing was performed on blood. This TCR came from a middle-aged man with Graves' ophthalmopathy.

The CDR3 reads CSARDGGAGDFEQYF. DNA sequence: TGCAGTGCTAGAGATGGGGGAGCGGGAGATTTCGAGCAGTACTTC. The rearranged chain carries TRBV20-1 and TRBJ2-7; 8 middle bases align to TRBD2. Trimmed from V: 0 bases; trimmed from J: 6 bases; junction bases lacking a gene match: 10. The CDR3 spans 15 residues, from the cysteine through the phenylalanine. Of all the DNA, just the CDR3 is kept, 45 bases in frame from base 1. CDR1 DFQATT and CDR2 SNEGSKA are derived from the germline V gene (reference sequence).